The clone carrying this TCR beta chain has a handful of counts. Its antigen is unknown. These data belong to a study of identical twins. In TCRdb, the 5' RACE reads were re-called with MiXCR into one record per CDR3 protein. The repertoire holds about 520,000 distinct CDR3 sequences, with less than 25% as singletons. Whole-study results and caveats: Cord blood beta clonotypes that were abundant carried fewer insertions, and memory repertoires showed no such trend.

V lost 6 bases, J lost 0 bases, and 9 bases stayed unmatched. Germline lookup yields CDR1 DFQATT and CDR2 SNEGSKA (reference sequence). The CDR3 is 15 residues long. This same sample was also part of a study on T cells expressing NK-cell markers. That paper notes: The authors derived TCR beta repertoires from sorted CD3+CD56+NKG2C+, CD3+CD56+NKG2C- and CD3+CD56-NKG2C+ T cells.

Sequencing was done on a sample of CD4+ T cells sorted from blood. The chain employs TRBV20-1 and TRBJ1-2; 8 bases line up with TRBD1. The source is a woman younger than 35 in good health. CDR3 sequence: CSAVLTGDSNYGYTF. DNA of the CDR3: TGCAGTGCCGTACTGACAGGGGACTCTAACTATGGCTACACCTTC.